The 2 T cell receptor beta chains given below trace back to one sample, sequenced in a study of shared clonotypes between healthy human individuals. Profiled with immunoSEQ multiplex PCR; TCRdb holds only in-frame clones, not every one. Of about 2.4 million clones in the sample, over 85% were seen once. The source material was naive CD4+ T cells from PBMCs. Subset: CD45RA+ positively selected. These receptors were taken from a young man in good health. Some clones in this sample may be carry-over from other donors' samples.

The chain is built from TRBV11-3 and TRBJ2-1; D might be TRBD2 (5 bases). The germline V gene has CDR1 SGHNT and CDR2 YENEEA. The V end was cut by 5 bases, the J end by 7 bases, with 12 bases between. This CDR3 spans 13 amino acids. CDR3: CASSAGVGNEQFF. The DNA of the CDR3 is TGTGCCAGCAGCGCCGGGGTTGGAAATGAGCAGTTCTTC.

The rearrangement joins TRBV9 to TRBJ1-4, with TRBD1 matching 7 bases. Germline V gene lookup returns CDR1 SGDLS and CDR2 YYNGEE. With 3 bases clipped from V and 5 bases from J, the junction kept 4 bases outside the gene matches. The length of the CDR3 is 14 residues. The CDR3 nucleotides are TGTGCCAGCAGCGCGACAGGGTTCAATGAAAAACTGTTTTTT. It translates to CASSATGFNEKLFF.